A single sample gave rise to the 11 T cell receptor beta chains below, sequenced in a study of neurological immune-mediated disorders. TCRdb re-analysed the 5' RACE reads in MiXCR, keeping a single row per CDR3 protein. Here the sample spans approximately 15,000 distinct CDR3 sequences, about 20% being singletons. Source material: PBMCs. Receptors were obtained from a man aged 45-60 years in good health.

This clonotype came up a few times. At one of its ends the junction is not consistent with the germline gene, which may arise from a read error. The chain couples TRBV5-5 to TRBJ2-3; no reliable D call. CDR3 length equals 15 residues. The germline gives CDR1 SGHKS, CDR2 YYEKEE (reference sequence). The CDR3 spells CACSLAPSPEDMQYF. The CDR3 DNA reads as TGTGCCTGCAGCTTGGCCCCTAGTCCTGAAGATATGCAGTATTTT. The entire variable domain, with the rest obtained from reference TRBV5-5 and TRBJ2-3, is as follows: DAGVTQSPTHLIKTRGQQVTLRCSPISGHKSVSWYQQVLGQGPQFIFQYYEKEERGRGNFPDRFSARQFPNYSSELNVNALLLGDSALYLCACSLAPSPEDMQYFGPGTRLTVL.

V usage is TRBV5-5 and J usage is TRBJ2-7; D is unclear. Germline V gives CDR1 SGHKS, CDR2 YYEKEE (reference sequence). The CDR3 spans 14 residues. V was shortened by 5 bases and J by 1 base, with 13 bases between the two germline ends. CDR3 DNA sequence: TGTGCCAGCAGGCACTCCGGCGGATCCTACGAGCAGTACTTC. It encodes CASRHSGGSYEQYF.

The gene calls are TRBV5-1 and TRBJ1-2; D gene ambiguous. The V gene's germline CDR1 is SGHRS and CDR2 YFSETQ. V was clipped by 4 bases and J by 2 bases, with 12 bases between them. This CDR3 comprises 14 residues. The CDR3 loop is CASSPEPGNYGYTF. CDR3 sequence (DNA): TGCGCCAGCAGCCCAGAACCCGGAAACTATGGCTACACCTTC.

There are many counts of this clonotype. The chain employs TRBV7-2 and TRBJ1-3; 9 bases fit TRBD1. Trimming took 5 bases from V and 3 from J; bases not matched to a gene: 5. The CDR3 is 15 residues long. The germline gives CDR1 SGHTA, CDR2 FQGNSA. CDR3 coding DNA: TGTGCCAGCAGCCCGGGACAGGGTGTTGGAAACACCATATATTTT. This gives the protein CASSPGQGVGNTIYF.

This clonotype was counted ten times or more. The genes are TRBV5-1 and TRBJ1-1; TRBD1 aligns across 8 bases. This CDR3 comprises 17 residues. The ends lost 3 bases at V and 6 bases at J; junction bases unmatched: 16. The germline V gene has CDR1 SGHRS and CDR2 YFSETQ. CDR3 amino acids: CASSWFSYRDRTPEAFF. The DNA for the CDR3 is TGCGCCAGCAGCTGGTTCTCGTACCGGGACAGGACGCCTGAAGCTTTCTTT.

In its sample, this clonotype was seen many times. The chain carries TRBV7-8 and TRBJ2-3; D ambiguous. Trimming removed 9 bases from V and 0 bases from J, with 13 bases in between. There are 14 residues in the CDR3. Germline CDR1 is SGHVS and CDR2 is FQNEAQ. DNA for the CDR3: TGTGCCAGTCGAGATTTAAAAAGCACAGATACGCAGTATTTT. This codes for CASRDLKSTDTQYF.

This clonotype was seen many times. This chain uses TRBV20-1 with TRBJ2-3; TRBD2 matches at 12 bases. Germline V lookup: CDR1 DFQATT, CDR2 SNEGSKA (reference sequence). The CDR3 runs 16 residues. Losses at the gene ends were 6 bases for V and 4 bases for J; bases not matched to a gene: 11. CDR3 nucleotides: TGCAGTGCCGCCAGACTAGCGGGGGTGGGGTCAGATACGCAGTATTTT. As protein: CSAARLAGVGSDTQYF.

CDR3 sequence: CASRESGHYNEQFF. CDR3 in DNA: TGTGCCAGCAGGGAGTCCGGCCACTACAATGAGCAGTTCTTC. V is TRBV25-1 and J is TRBJ2-1; no firm D call. V was clipped by 6 bases and J by 3 bases, with 12 bases between them. The CDR3 is made up of 14 amino acids. Germline V gene sequence: CDR1 MGHDK, CDR2 SYGVNS.

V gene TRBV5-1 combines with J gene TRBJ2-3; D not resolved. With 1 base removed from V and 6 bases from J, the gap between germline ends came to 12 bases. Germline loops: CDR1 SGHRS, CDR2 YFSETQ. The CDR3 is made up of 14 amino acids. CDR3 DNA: TGCGCCAGCAGCTTGTCTCACCCCGGGGATACGCAGTATTTT. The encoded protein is CASSLSHPGDTQYF. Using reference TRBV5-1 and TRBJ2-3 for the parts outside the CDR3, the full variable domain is KAGVTQTPRYLIKTRGQQVTLSCSPISGHRSVSWYQQTPGQGLQFLFEYFSETQRNKGNFPGRFSGRQFSNSRSEMNVSTLELGDSALYLCASSLSHPGDTQYFGPGTRLTVL.

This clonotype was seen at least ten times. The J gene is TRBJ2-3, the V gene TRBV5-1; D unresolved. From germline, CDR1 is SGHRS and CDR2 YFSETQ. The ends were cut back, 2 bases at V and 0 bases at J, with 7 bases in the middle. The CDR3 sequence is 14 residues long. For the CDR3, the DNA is TGCGCCAGCAGCTTCGGAGCTAGCACAGATACGCAGTATTTT. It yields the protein CASSFGASTDTQYF.

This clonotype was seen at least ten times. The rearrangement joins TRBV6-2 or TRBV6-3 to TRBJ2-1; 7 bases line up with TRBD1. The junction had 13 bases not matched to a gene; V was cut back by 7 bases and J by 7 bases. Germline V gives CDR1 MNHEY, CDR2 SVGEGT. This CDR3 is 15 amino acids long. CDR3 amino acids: CASNQRGLPGNEQFF. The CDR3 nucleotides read TGTGCCAGCAATCAAAGGGGGCTCCCGGGGAATGAGCAGTTCTTC.